This T cell receptor beta chain is drawn from a study of kidney transplant recipient with SARS-CoV-2 infection. Germline V gene lookup returns CDR1 LNHDA and CDR2 SQIVND (reference sequence). With 6 bases removed from V and 5 bases from J, the gap between germline ends came to 17 bases. The CDR3 contains 15 residues. TCRdb processed the reads anew with MiXCR; each CDR3 protein has one entry. The sample shows 200,000 to 300,000 distinct CDR3 sequences, about 28% of them seen only once. At least ten counts were recorded for this clonotype. The specimen was a blood sample, collected at baseline and between days 110 and 120 from a kidney transplant recipient. The chain has TRBV19 and TRBJ1-5; D gene uncertain. The clonotype originates from a young adult male patient who had COVID-19 and was a kidney transplant recipient. Some T cells may trace back to the graft donor. CDR3 protein: CASRSGRITHQPQHF. The CDR3 coding sequence is TGTGCCAGTAGGTCCGGACGTATCACACATCAGCCCCAGCATTTT.